The clone carrying this T cell receptor (beta chain) was observed many times. Its target is unknown. The time point denotes: patch test 2, 6 weeks after DPC sensitization. As for treatment: therapeutic diphenylcyclopropenone sensitization with weekly scalp DPC. Patches went on only after blood had been drawn each time. In the original processing: Samples contained a median of roughly 93,000 TCRs, with a range of about 20,000 to 750,000. TCRdb itself ran the RACE reads through MiXCR, one entry per CDR3 protein. The V and J calls come from TCRdb's annotation, not from the publication. The top ten hold 2.2% of the sample, which has approximately 90,000 distinct CDR3 sequences, approximately 10% seen once. This specimen comes from a study of human T cells and chemical hapten exposure. Notes on the study in general: Compared with pre-sensitization or healthy control sets, expanded TCRs clustered more.

CDR1 is SGDLS, CDR2 YYNGEE, per germline. The CDR3 has 16 residues. J was trimmed by 5 bases and V by 4 bases; bases with no gene match: 9. V and J are TRBV9 and TRBJ2-5, with 12 bases identical to TRBD1. The TCR was taken from a man aged 40-49 years with alopecia areata. Some clones in this sample may be carry-over from other donors' samples. The sequenced sample was whole blood, obtained in connection with sensitization to the hapten diphenylcyclopropenone (DPC). CDR3 amino acids: CASSPGTGGAEETQYF. CDR3 sequence (DNA): TGTGCCAGCAGCCCCGGGACAGGGGGCGCCGAGGAGACCCAGTACTTC. Looking up the rest from reference TRBV9 and TRBJ2-5 gives the full variable domain: DSGVTQTPKHLITATGQRVTLRCSPRSGDLSVYWYQQSLDQGLQFLIQYYNGEERAKGNILERFSAQQFPDLHSELNLSSLELGDSALYFCASSPGTGGAEETQYFGPGTRLLVL.